This TCR beta chain originates from a study of blood T cell repertoires in COVID-19. Overall study context: Whether acute or convalescent, the COVID-19 samples came from the United States, Italy and Spain. T cells, B-cell-depleted T cells, or PBMCs supplied cDNA or gDNA.

In the original workflow: Estimation of nucleated cell counts was performed using reference gene primer amplification. Libraries were prepared by immunoSEQ multiplex PCR; TCRdb keeps only in-frame clonotypes and omits some of them. That table is the source of V, J and clone size, and D and trimming were worked out from the DNA. The table lists over 85,000 clones, approximately 90% of them singletons. This clone came up once. CDR1 and CDR2 (germline): LGHDT, YNNKEL (reference sequence). V lost 3 bases and J lost 4, with 18 bases in between. The length of the CDR3 is 16 residues. V and J are TRBV3-1 (or the pseudogene TRBV3-2) and TRBJ1-2; a possible D gene is TRBD1 (6 bases). The sample taken for sequencing was peripheral blood. This TCR was recovered from a woman aged 45-65 years with acute or convalescent COVID-19. In DNA form, the CDR3 reads TGTGCCAGCAGCCACCCAAATCGGGGGGGCGGCTATGGCTACACCTTC. Residues: CASSHPNRGGGYGYTF.